This TCR beta chain was captured in a study of blood T cell repertoires in COVID-19. In the study overall: Whether acute or convalescent, the COVID-19 samples came from the United States, Italy and Spain. Nucleic acid was either cDNA or gDNA, and it came from T cells, B-cell-depleted T cells, or PBMCs.

Per the original methods: Reference gene primer amplification yielded estimated nucleated cell counts. This table comes from immunoSEQ multiplex PCR, and its TCRdb copy is limited to in-frame clones, with some not included. V, J and clone size derive from that table, while D and trimming were established from the DNA sequence. This table holds approximately 430,000 clones, roughly 90% found once. J lost 10 bases, V lost 8 bases, and 11 bases had no gene match. The CDR3 length is 14 residues. Germline CDR1 is WNHNN and CDR2 is SYGVQD (reference sequence). The specimen was peripheral blood. This chain links TRBV10-1 with TRBJ1-6; TRBD1 agrees at 7 bases. The sequence was collected from a woman aged 30 to 39 with active or convalescent COVID-19. The CDR3, as DNA: TGCGCCAGCGGCGAGGGACAGTATGGATCACCCCTCCACTTT. Amino acid sequence: CASGEGQYGSPLHF.